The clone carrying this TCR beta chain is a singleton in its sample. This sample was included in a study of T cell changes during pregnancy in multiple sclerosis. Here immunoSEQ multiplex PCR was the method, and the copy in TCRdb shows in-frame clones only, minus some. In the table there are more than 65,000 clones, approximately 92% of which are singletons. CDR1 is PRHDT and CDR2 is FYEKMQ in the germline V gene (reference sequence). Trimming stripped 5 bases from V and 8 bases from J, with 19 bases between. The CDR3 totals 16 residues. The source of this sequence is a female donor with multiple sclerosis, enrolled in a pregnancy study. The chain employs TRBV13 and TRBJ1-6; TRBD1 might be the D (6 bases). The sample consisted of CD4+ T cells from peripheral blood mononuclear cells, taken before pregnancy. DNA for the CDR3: TGTGCCAGCAGCATTCTACGGGGGGCCGGTTATTCACCCCTCCACTTT. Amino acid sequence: CASSILRGAGYSPLHF.